This record looks at one TCR beta chain sequence and its context. This CDR3 spans 14 amino acids. CDR1 is MNHEY and CDR2 is SMNVEV in the germline V gene (reference sequence). Using immunoSEQ multiplex PCR, the repertoire was profiled, and TCRdb retains in-frame clones only, with some absent. The repertoire includes approximately 650,000 clones, 95% to 96% of them detected once, and over 0.09% sits in the top ten. Terminally differentiated effector memory CD45RA+ cells were excluded from the naive CD8 cells, which were CD45RO-negative and positively selected for CCR7. The data derive from a study of shared clonotypes between healthy human individuals. In the study overall: Three CD4 naive, three CD4 memory, two CD8 naive and one CD8 memory plate were used per donor.

The source material was naive CD8+ T cells sorted from blood. The chain couples TRBV27 to TRBJ2-5; the D gene is possibly TRBD2 (5 bases). With the DNA end fitting TRBJ2-7 better, the J assignment may be wrong. The TCR was taken from a woman under 40 in good health. The CDR3: CASSLSTGSYEQYF. In DNA, the CDR3 is TGTGCCAGCAGTTTATCGACGGGATCCTACGAGCAGTACTTC.